Following are 32 T cell receptor beta chains from one sample sequenced in a study of blood T cell repertoires in COVID-19. TCRdb's table, derived via immunoSEQ multiplex PCR, lists solely in-frame clones and lacks some. The sample shows about 87,000 clones, around four fifths of them seen only once. The sample consisted of peripheral blood. Receptor source: a woman between 70 and 85 years old with acute or convalescent COVID-19.

The V call is TRBV4-1, the J call TRBJ1-1, with a weak D call TRBD1 (5 bases). Germline CDR1 and CDR2: MGHRA and YSYEKL. The V end was cut by 0 bases, the J end by 0 bases, with 8 bases between. The CDR3 runs 15 residues. The CDR3 region is CASSQERGMNTEAFF. DNA of the CDR3: TGCGCCAGCAGCCAAGAAAGGGGAATGAACACTGAAGCTTTCTTT.

The rearrangement uses TRBV6-5 and TRBJ1-6; 10 nucleotides align to TRBD1. This CDR3 is 14 amino acids long. The germline V gene has CDR1 MNHEY and CDR2 SVGAGI. The V and J ends lost 8 bases and 10 bases, in that order; junction bases with no gene match: 8. CDR3 residues: CASGRDRGGSPLHF. In DNA, the CDR3 is TGTGCCAGCGGTCGGGACAGGGGAGGGTCACCCCTCCACTTT.

The J gene is TRBJ2-3, the V gene TRBV5-1, with D unresolved. The CDR3 spans 16 residues. CDR1 is SGHRS and CDR2 is YFSETQ in the germline V gene. V gave up 6 bases and J gave up 2 bases, with 19 bases separating them. The DNA for the CDR3 is TGCGCCAGCATCGGCGTCGGCCAGGATTTCACAGATACGCAGTATTTT. Translation: CASIGVGQDFTDTQYF.

This clone was counted once. The chain is built from TRBV14 and TRBJ2-1; 11 bases are shared with TRBD2. Germline V gene lookup returns CDR1 SGHDN and CDR2 FVKESK. The J segment lost 4 bases and the V segment lost 5 bases, leaving 4 bases of the junction unmatched. This CDR3 is 15 amino acids long. CDR3 amino acids: CASSSGLAVYNEQFF. DNA for the CDR3: TGTGCCAGCAGCTCGGGACTAGCGGTATACAATGAGCAGTTCTTC.

Regarding this clone: This CDR3 is also generated by other DNA sequences in the sample. This chain uses TRBV19 with TRBJ1-3; TRBD1 agrees at 7 bases. Germline CDR1 and CDR2: LNHDA and SQIVND (reference sequence). The CDR3 covers 13 residues. V lost 6 bases, J lost 2 bases, and 1 base stayed unmatched. CDR3 amino acids: CASSRGTGNTIYF. The CDR3 DNA sequence: TGTGCCAGTAGCAGGGGGACTGGAAACACCATATATTTT.

The chain has TRBV11-3 and TRBJ1-1, with no clear D. V lost 4 bases and J lost 4, with 13 bases in between. CDR3 length equals 14 residues. Looked up from germline, CDR1 is SGHNT and CDR2 is YENEEA. The CDR3 region is CASSSLRGSTEAFF. CDR3 DNA sequence: TGTGCCAGCAGCTCTCTTCGAGGGTCCACTGAAGCTTTCTTT. Looking up the rest from reference TRBV11-3 and TRBJ1-1 gives the full variable domain: EAGVVQSPRYKIIEKKQPVAFWCNPISGHNTLYWYLQNLGQGPELLIRYENEEAVDDSQLPKDRFSAERLKGVDSTLKIQPAELGDSAVYLCASSSLRGSTEAFFGQGTRLTVV.

This chain links TRBV10-3 with TRBJ2-7; TRBD1 matches 8 bases. Trimming removed 10 bases from V and 7 bases from J; junction bases left unmatched: 15. The CDR3 runs 14 residues. In germline, CDR1 is ENHRY, CDR2 SYGVKD. The CDR3 protein is CATQFSGGSEEQYF. In DNA, the CDR3 is TGTGCCACCCAATTCTCAGGGGGCTCGGAAGAGCAGTACTTC.

The V gene is TRBV2, the J gene TRBJ1-3; D gene ambiguous. V lost 2 bases and J 1 base, leaving 6 bases between the germline ends. CDR1 and CDR2 from the germline V gene are SNHLY and FYNNEI. The CDR3 sequence is 14 residues long. This CDR3 reads CASSEPRSGNTIYF. The CDR3 DNA sequence: TGTGCCAGCAGTGAACCCAGGTCTGGAAACACCATATATTTT.

The chain links TRBV6-1 to TRBJ1-6, with D maybe TRBD1 (5 bases). The CDR3 consists of 15 residues. Trimming left V 2 bases short and J 7 bases short, with 12 bases between. CDR1 is MNHNS and CDR2 is SASEGT in the germline V gene. The CDR3 DNA follows: TGTGCCAGCAGTGAAAGCCAGGGCGCCAATTCACCCCTCCACTTT. As protein: CASSESQGANSPLHF.

The CDR3 region has the DNA TGTGCCAGCAGGGGCGGGACAGGGATCCTCGACTATGGCTACACCTTC. This encodes CASRGGTGILDYGYTF. This sequence joins TRBV2 and TRBJ1-2; TRBD1 matches at 9 bases. This CDR3 spans 16 amino acids. From germline, CDR1 is SNHLY and CDR2 FYNNEI. The junction had 11 bases not matched to a gene; V was cut back by 6 bases and J by 3 bases. The variable domain in full, with the rest retrieved from reference TRBV2 and TRBJ1-2, is EPEVTQTPSHQVTQMGQEVILRCVPISNHLYFYWYRQILGQKVEFLVSFYNNEISEKSEIFDDQFSVERPDGSNFTLKIRSTKLEDSAMYFCASRGGTGILDYGYTFGSGTRLTVV.

The rearrangement joins TRBV24-1 to TRBJ2-5; D is perhaps TRBD1 (6 bases). Germline CDR1 and CDR2: KGHDR and SFDVKD. Between the trimmed V and J ends, which lost 2 bases and 2 bases, there was a span of 8 bases. The CDR3 covers 14 residues. The CDR3 DNA follows: TGTGCCACCAGTGATTGGGGGCTACAAGAGACCCAGTACTTC. It encodes CATSDWGLQETQYF.

V is TRBV27 and J is TRBJ1-1; no clear D gene. CDR3 length: 11 amino acids. Germline V gives CDR1 MNHEY, CDR2 SMNVEV (reference sequence). V dropped 7 bases and J dropped 5 bases, with 8 bases sitting between them. CDR3 nucleotide sequence: TGTGCCAGCACCTCCCGGACTGAAGCTTTCTTT. Translating it yields CASTSRTEAFF.

This chain links TRBV10-1 with TRBJ1-1; 8 bases map to TRBD1. This CDR3 is built from 17 residues. V shed 6 bases and J 6 bases; nucleotides not matched to a gene: 18. Per germline, CDR1 WNHNN and CDR2 SYGVQD (reference sequence). The CDR3 region has the DNA TGCGCCAGCAGCGACAGGGTTGGGGGGACAGGCCGTTCTGAAGCTTTCTTT. Translating it yields CASSDRVGGTGRSEAFF.

The chain carries TRBV4-1 and TRBJ1-5; D call uncertain. This CDR3 region has 15 residues. Germline lookup yields CDR1 MGHRA and CDR2 YSYEKL. Trimming took off 0 bases at V and 3 bases at J, with 9 bases between the two ends. The CDR3 DNA reads TGCGCCAGCAGCCAAGACGTGAGGCCCAATCAGCCCCAGCATTTT. It is translated as CASSQDVRPNQPQHF.

The rearrangement links TRBV19 to TRBJ2-5; 10 nucleotides line up with TRBD2. From germline, CDR1 is LNHDA and CDR2 SQIVND (reference sequence). V shed 7 bases and J 3 bases; nucleotides not matched to a gene: 2. The CDR3 is 13 residues long. The CDR3 protein is CASNLAGEETQYF. CDR3 coding DNA: TGTGCCAGTAATCTAGCGGGGGAAGAGACCCAGTACTTC. The whole variable domain, filled in from reference TRBV19 and TRBJ2-5, reads DGGITQSPKYLFRKEGQNVTLSCEQNLNHDAMYWYRQDPGQGLRLIYYSQIVNDFQKGDIAEGYSVSREKKESFPLTVTSAQKNPTAFYLCASNLAGEETQYFGPGTRLLVL.

The genes are TRBV5-1 and TRBJ2-6, with D possibly being TRBD1 (6 bases). V shed 5 bases and J shed 2 bases, with 11 bases lying between them. Germline CDR1 is SGHRS and CDR2 is YFSETQ. CDR3 length: 15 amino acids. The CDR3 nucleotides are TGCGCCAGCAGTGGGGGCGGCGCTGGGGCCAACGTCCTGACTTTC. It specifies CASSGGGAGANVLTF.

Here the CDR3 DNA reads TGTGCCAGCAGCCTCCAGGGCAGGTACGACTACACCTTC. Amino acid sequence: CASSLQGRYDYTF. The rearrangement links TRBV7-3 to TRBJ1-2, with a possible D match to TRBD1 (5 bases). Germline CDR1 and CDR2: SGHTA and FQGTGA. The CDR3 is made up of 13 amino acids. The V and J ends lost 5 bases and 10 bases respectively, with 17 bases between them.

The chain combines TRBV7-9 with TRBJ1-6, with 8 bases identical to TRBD1. Trimming took 4 bases from V and 7 from J; bases not matched to a gene: 3. The germline gives CDR1 SEHNR, CDR2 FQNEAQ (reference sequence). CDR3 size: 14 residues. The CDR3 DNA reads TGTGCCAGCAGCTCGGACAGGGAGAATTCACCCCTCCACTTT. This encodes CASSSDRENSPLHF.

This clone was recorded only once. The rearrangement uses TRBV7-6 and TRBJ2-1, with TRBD1 identical over 8 bases. The CDR3 length is 15 residues. V dropped 3 bases and J dropped 1; count of bases not matched to a gene: 2. The germline V gene encodes CDR1 SGHVS and CDR2 FNYEAQ. The CDR3 region has the DNA TGTGCCAGCAGCTTGACAGGGGCGTCCTACAATGAGCAGTTCTTC. It specifies CASSLTGASYNEQFF.

The J gene is TRBJ1-1, the V gene TRBV5-1; no clear D gene. There are 13 residues in the CDR3. V gave up 4 bases and J gave up 3 bases, with 10 bases separating them. Germline V lookup: CDR1 SGHRS, CDR2 YFSETQ. CDR3 protein: CASSEGSHTEAFF. The CDR3 DNA reads TGCGCCAGCAGCGAGGGATCTCACACTGAAGCTTTCTTT. Using reference TRBV5-1 and TRBJ1-1 for the parts outside the CDR3, the full variable domain is KAGVTQTPRYLIKTRGQQVTLSCSPISGHRSVSWYQQTPGQGLQFLFEYFSETQRNKGNFPGRFSGRQFSNSRSEMNVSTLELGDSALYLCASSEGSHTEAFFGQGTRLTVV.

The rearrangement links TRBV5-1 to TRBJ2-2, with 7 bases matching TRBD2. CDR1 and CDR2 from the germline V gene are SGHRS and YFSETQ. This CDR3 contains 16 residues. Trimming removed 4 bases from V and 1 base from J; junction bases left unmatched: 7. The CDR3 nucleotides read TGCGCCAGCAGCGGGAGGGGTGTGGAGAACACCGGGGAGCTGTTTTTT. It specifies CASSGRGVENTGELFF.

The chain has TRBV18 and TRBJ1-1; TRBD1 is a possible D gene (6 bases). In germline, CDR1 is KGHSH, CDR2 LQKENI. This CDR3 has 12 residues. The germline V and J ends were trimmed by 9 bases and 5 bases, with 13 bases remaining between them. The CDR3 nucleotides read TGTGCCAGTAGCGCAGGGGCTACTGAAGCTTTCTTT. Translating it yields CASSAGATEAFF.

This clone showed up just a few times. This chain uses TRBV7-2 with TRBJ1-1; 7 bases line up with TRBD1. Germline V gives CDR1 SGHTA, CDR2 FQGNSA. The CDR3 sequence is 14 residues long. Trimming took 7 bases from V and 5 from J; bases not matched to a gene: 10. CDR3 sequence reads: CASKPPGTATEAFF. The DNA for the CDR3 is TGTGCCAGCAAACCACCCGGGACAGCTACTGAAGCTTTCTTT.

The rearrangement links TRBV18 to TRBJ2-7; 7 bases match TRBD1. Germline V lookup: CDR1 KGHSH, CDR2 LQKENI. V trimming: 3 bases; J trimming: 0 bases; junction bases outside the gene matches: 5. The CDR3 has 15 residues. The CDR3 DNA follows: TGTGCCAGCTCACCTCCGGGACAGATCTCCTACGAGCAGTACTTC. Its translation is CASSPPGQISYEQYF.

The chain combines TRBV19 with TRBJ2-7; the match to TRBD1 covers 7 bases. This CDR3 contains 13 residues. After removal of 4 bases from V and 1 base from J, the junction contained 1 base not matched to a gene. The germline V gene has CDR1 LNHDA and CDR2 SQIVND (reference sequence). CDR3 nucleotide sequence: TGTGCCAGTAGTAACAGGGGTTCCTACGAGCAGTACTTC. Protein sequence: CASSNRGSYEQYF. Variable domain in full (rest from reference TRBV19 and TRBJ2-7): DGGITQSPKYLFRKEGQNVTLSCEQNLNHDAMYWYRQDPGQGLRLIYYSQIVNDFQKGDIAEGYSVSREKKESFPLTVTSAQKNPTAFYLCASSNRGSYEQYFGPGTRLTVT.

This clone was picked up a small number of times. This chain joins TRBV12-3 or TRBV12-4 and TRBJ1-1; a weak D match, TRBD1 (6 bases). CDR3 size: 13 residues. V lost 5 bases and J lost 9, with 16 bases in between. The CDR3 DNA sequence: TGTGCCAGCAGTCTTACCTTGACAGGCAAAGCTTTCTTT. This codes for CASSLTLTGKAFF.

The chain links TRBV27 to TRBJ1-3, with D possibly TRBD1 on 6 matching bases. Germline assignment: CDR1 MNHEY and CDR2 SMNVEV (reference sequence). Trimming removed 4 bases at V and 8 bases at J, with 15 bases between. The CDR3 has 14 amino acids. CDR3 DNA sequence: TGTGCCAGCAGTTCCATAGGGGGGGGAGACACCATATATTTT. As protein: CASSSIGGGDTIYF.

This clone turned up a few times. This sequence joins TRBV10-3 and TRBJ2-1, with D tentatively TRBD2 (6 bases). V was trimmed by 7 bases and J by 7 bases, leaving 14 bases between them. The CDR3 sequence is 13 residues long. CDR1 and CDR2 from the germline V gene are ENHRY and SYGVKD. DNA for the CDR3: TGTGCCATCACGGGACTCGGCGGGAATGAGCAGTTCTTC. Residues: CAITGLGGNEQFF.

The chain links TRBV19 to TRBJ1-4, with 8 nucleotides matching TRBD1. The length of the CDR3 is 16 residues. Germline CDR1 and CDR2: LNHDA and SQIVND (reference sequence). After removal of 5 bases from V and 6 bases from J, the junction contained 11 bases not matched to a gene. The CDR3 protein is CASSPDRERSDEKLFF. CDR3 in DNA: TGTGCCAGTAGTCCGGACAGGGAGAGATCGGATGAAAAACTGTTTTTT.

This clone appeared a few times. This sequence joins TRBV25-1 and TRBJ2-5; no clear D. V lost 4 bases and J 5 bases, leaving 11 bases between the germline ends. The CDR3 covers 13 residues. From germline, CDR1 is MGHDK and CDR2 SYGVNS. CDR3 bases: TGTGCCAGCAGTGCGGTAGCTTTGGAGACCCAGTACTTC. It translates to CASSAVALETQYF. The variable domain in full, completed from reference TRBV25-1 and TRBJ2-5, reads EADIYQTPRYLVIGTGKKITLECSQTMGHDKMYWYQQDPGMELHLIHYSYGVNSTEKGDLSSESTVSRIRTEHFPLTLESARPSHTSQYLCASSAVALETQYFGPGTRLLVL.

The V and J genes are TRBV6-2 or TRBV6-3 and TRBJ1-1; unclear D gene. Trimming cost V 7 bases and J 4 bases, with 25 bases left between them. Looked up from germline, CDR1 is MNHEY and CDR2 is SVGEGT. This CDR3 is built from 17 residues. DNA of the CDR3: TGTGCCAGCAACCCCATGGTTGGGAGGGTCGCGGGCACTGAAGCTTTCTTT. Amino acid sequence: CASNPMVGRVAGTEAFF.

This rearrangement joins TRBV6-4 to TRBJ2-1, with 13 nucleotides matching TRBD2. Trimming removed 5 bases from V and 7 bases from J; junction bases left unmatched: 5. This CDR3 is built from 15 residues. The germline gives CDR1 MRHNA, CDR2 SNTAGT. For the CDR3, the DNA is TGTGCCAGCAGTACACTAGCGGGGGGGCATAATGAGCAGTTCTTC. It encodes CASSTLAGGHNEQFF.